This T cell receptor (beta chain) was sequenced in a study of control samples from healthy donors and cancer patients. Profiling relied on immunoSEQ multiplex PCR, and the TCRdb table lists in-frame clones only, not all of them. The table shows around 100,000 clones, with 80% to 90% occurring only once. With V trimmed by 5 bases and J by 1 base, 5 bases remained unmatched. The germline V gene encodes CDR1 SGHTA and CDR2 FQGNSA. This CDR3 has 15 residues. Sequencing used PBMCs. This clonotype was obtained from a man in his fifties or sixties with lung cancer. The chain couples TRBV7-2 to TRBJ2-4; 7 bases match TRBD1. CDR3 nucleotides: TGTGCCAGCAGCCCAGGGGGTTCGGCCAAAAACATTCAGTACTTC. Translation: CASSPGGSAKNIQYF.